This paragraph reports one T cell receptor beta chain. Its antigen is currently unknown. Treatment denoted: around 19 received Ad26.COV2.S at low or high dose, single or two shots; about 5 received placebo; per-sample allocation not given. Material that was analyzed had been drawn on day 63 after the first vaccine or placebo injection. The data were taken from a study of Ad26.COV2.S vaccination and SARS-CoV-2 variants. TCRdb's copy holds only in-frame clones and misses some; the assay was immunoSEQ multiplex PCR. The data show roughly 350,000 clones, 80% to 90% seen once. Germline lookup yields CDR1 ENHRY and CDR2 SYGVKD. The trim removed 4 bases at V and 0 bases at J, leaving 4 bases unmatched. This CDR3 contains 15 residues. Findings and limits, study-wide: Vaccine and placebo recipients had comparable breadth of non-spike TCRs.

The V call is TRBV10-3, the J call TRBJ2-3; 7 nucleotides match TRBD1. This material consisted of peripheral blood, taken in a trial of Ad26.COV2.S vaccine versus placebo. This TCR was recovered from a person between 18 and 65 years old who received the Ad26.COV2.S COVID-19 vaccine or a placebo. The CDR3 coding sequence is TGTGCCATCAGTGTTCAGGGGGATAGCACAGATACGCAGTATTTT. Encoded protein: CAISVQGDSTDTQYF.